The next 28 T cell receptor beta chains were all read from a single sample in a study of T cells after yellow fever vaccination. TCRdb passed the 5' RACE reads through MiXCR, listing each CDR3 protein once. Here the sample spans under 200,000 distinct CDR3 sequences, 9.5% to 11% being singletons. The sequences come from CD8+ T cells sorted from PBMCs, collected 15 days after the yellow fever booster vaccination. These receptors originate from a man aged 18 to 30 who received the YFV17D yellow fever vaccine.

The chain recombines TRBV7-2 with TRBJ2-3; D possibly uses TRBD1 or TRBD2 (6 bases each). Germline CDR1 and CDR2: SGHTA and FQGNSA. The V gene lost 5 bases and the J gene lost 0 bases, with 36 bases spanning the gap. The CDR3 spans 23 residues. CDR3 nucleotide sequence: TGTGCCAGCAGCGGTACAACTATACACTGGGCGACGGGGGCAAAAATCAGCACAGATACGCAGTATTTT. Amino acid sequence: CASSGTTIHWATGAKISTDTQYF.

This clonotype was picked up a small number of times. The chain employs TRBV4-2 and TRBJ2-5; perhaps TRBD2 as D (5 bases). The CDR3 is 15 amino acids. Trimming cost V 0 bases and J 5 bases, with 13 bases left between them. Germline V gene sequence: CDR1 LGHNA, CDR2 YNFKEQ. As DNA, the CDR3 is TGTGCCAGCAGCCAAGACTTACTAGTCTGGGAGACCCAGTACTTC. Encoded protein: CASSQDLLVWETQYF.

This clonotype was detected a few times. This chain joins TRBV10-3 and TRBJ2-5, with D perhaps being TRBD1 or TRBD2 (5 bases each). Trimming took 0 bases from V and 5 from J, leaving 16 bases between them. CDR1 is ENHRY, CDR2 SYGVKD, per germline. The CDR3 runs to 16 residues. DNA for the CDR3: TGTGCCATCAGTGAGTCCGGGGCCGAAGGCGGCGAGACCCAGTACTTC. Translating it yields CAISESGAEGGETQYF.

The V gene is TRBV4-1, the J gene TRBJ1-1; D gene uncertain. The CDR3 spans 13 residues. V was trimmed by 1 base and J by 5 bases, leaving 8 bases between them. The germline CDR1 and CDR2 sequences are MGHRA and YSYEKL. CDR3 sequence: CASSQAITTEAFF. DNA of the CDR3: TGCGCCAGCAGCCAAGCAATCACGACTGAAGCTTTCTTT.

This clonotype turned up a few times. The chain carries TRBV6-5 and TRBJ2-2; D might be TRBD1 (6 bases). Germline CDR1 is MNHEY and CDR2 is SVGAGI. The CDR3 extends over 16 amino acids. The V and J ends lost 6 bases and 3 bases respectively, with 17 bases between them. The CDR3 DNA reads as TGTGCCAGCAGCCCATGGGCAGGGGAGTACACCGGGGAGCTGTTTTTT. This gives the protein CASSPWAGEYTGELFF.

The chain links TRBV7-6 to TRBJ1-3, with D maybe TRBD1 (5 bases). Germline V gives CDR1 SGHVS, CDR2 FNYEAQ. The ends were cut back, 7 bases at V and 0 bases at J, with 19 bases in the middle. The CDR3 consists of 17 residues. Here the CDR3 reads CASTGTQGTSSGNTIYF. The CDR3, as DNA: TGTGCCAGCACGGGGACGCAGGGAACAAGCTCTGGAAACACCATATATTTT.

The chain carries TRBV6-5 and TRBJ2-1, with D maybe TRBD2 (6 bases). The germline V gene has CDR1 MNHEY and CDR2 SVGAGI. V lost 0 bases, J lost 7 bases, and 7 bases lay in between. CDR3 length: 13 amino acids. For the CDR3, the DNA is TGTGCCAGCAGTTACTCTGCGGGGAATGAGCAGTTCTTC. Its protein product is CASSYSAGNEQFF.

This clonotype was observed a few times. The J gene is TRBJ2-5, the V gene TRBV27, with 9 bases identical to TRBD2. The trim removed 4 bases at V and 4 bases at J, leaving 10 bases unmatched. CDR3 size: 16 residues. CDR1 and CDR2 (germline): MNHEY, SMNVEV (reference sequence). CDR3 residues: CASSSPRRGGRETQYF. CDR3 coding DNA: TGTGCCAGCAGTTCGCCCAGGCGGGGGGGCAGAGAGACCCAGTACTTC.

The table lists this clonotype with a few counts. The genes are TRBV7-9 and TRBJ2-1, with 7 bases identical to TRBD2. The CDR3 is made up of 14 amino acids. J lost 8 bases, V lost 4 bases, and 8 bases had no gene match. Looked up from germline, CDR1 is SEHNR and CDR2 is FQNEAQ (reference sequence). CDR3 bases: TGTGCCAGCAGCTACCGGGACTACCGTGATGAGCAGTTCTTC. Amino acids: CASSYRDYRDEQFF.

This clonotype came up a few times. This chain links TRBV12-3 or TRBV12-4 with TRBJ2-7; possibly TRBD1 for D (6 bases). Trimming removed 6 bases at V and 4 bases at J, with 10 bases between. The CDR3 is 12 amino acids. The CDR3 DNA reads as TGTGCCAGCAGCGTCGGGACATACGAGCAGTACTTC. Translating it yields CASSVGTYEQYF.

This clonotype was found a few times. The chain employs TRBV7-3 and TRBJ2-5; D is unresolved. The ends were cut back, 5 bases at V and 0 bases at J, with 7 bases in the middle. Per the germline V gene, CDR1 is SGHTA and CDR2 is FQGTGA. This CDR3 region has 13 residues. CDR3 amino acids: CASSHDYQETQYF. The CDR3 region has the DNA TGTGCCAGCAGCCATGATTACCAAGAGACCCAGTACTTC.

Only a few counts were recorded for this clonotype. The chain combines TRBV7-6 with TRBJ2-7; no firm D call. Trimming took 1 base from V and 6 from J, leaving 13 bases between them. The CDR3 is made up of 14 amino acids. CDR1 is SGHVS, CDR2 FNYEAQ, per germline. The CDR3 sequence: CASSLESTFGEQYV. The CDR3 DNA is TGTGCCAGCAGCTTAGAATCCACCTTTGGCGAGCAGTACGTC.

The chain uses TRBV7-3 and TRBJ2-1, with 10 positions matching TRBD2. Germline trimming cut 3 bases from V and 4 bases from J; bases unmatched to any gene: 6. CDR1 and CDR2 (germline): SGHTA, FQGTGA. The CDR3 has 16 residues. CDR3 DNA sequence: TGTGCCAGCAGCTTGATGAGCGGGGGGGTATACAATGAGCAGTTCTTC. Protein: CASSLMSGGVYNEQFF.

CDR3 amino acids: CASSLQGALNEQYF. CDR3 in DNA: TGTGCCAGCAGTTTACAGGGGGCGCTTAACGAGCAGTACTTC. J is TRBJ2-7 and V is TRBV27; TRBD1 matches 8 bases. Germline CDR1 reads MNHEY; CDR2 reads SMNVEV (reference sequence). V was clipped by 2 bases and J by 5 bases; unmatched bases: 5. This CDR3 has 14 amino acids.

This clonotype was seen only a few times. The chain uses TRBV7-9 and TRBJ2-7, with D perhaps matching TRBD1 or TRBD2 (6 bases each). The CDR3 is 15 residues long. Trimming took 1 base from V and 3 from J, leaving 13 bases between them. Per the germline V gene, CDR1 is SEHNR and CDR2 is FQNEAQ (reference sequence). CDR3 sequence: CASSLVGGQRYEQYF. Here the CDR3 DNA reads TGTGCCAGCAGCTTAGTTGGGGGGCAACGCTACGAGCAGTACTTC.

This clonotype was seen more than once but under ten times. J is TRBJ2-5 and V is TRBV4-3; 7 bases are shared with TRBD1. Germline loops: CDR1 LGHNA, CDR2 YSLEER. The CDR3 is made up of 15 amino acids. Trimming at V came to 3 bases and at J to 5 bases, leaving 9 bases not matched to a gene. This CDR3 is CASSQATGVEETQYF. Written as DNA, the CDR3 is TGCGCCAGCAGCCAGGCTACAGGGGTGGAGGAGACCCAGTACTTC.

The gene calls are TRBV6-4 and TRBJ1-6; the D gene is possibly TRBD1 (5 bases). CDR3 length equals 15 residues. V was cut by 0 bases and J by 7 bases, with 10 bases left in between. Germline CDR1 MRHNA, CDR2 SNTAGT. The CDR3 spells CASSDSPGTNSPLHF. The CDR3 bases are TGTGCCAGCAGTGACTCCCCAGGGACGAATTCACCCCTCCACTTT.

The chain joins TRBV7-9 to TRBJ2-1, with a weak D call TRBD2 (5 bases). Germline assignment: CDR1 SEHNR and CDR2 FQNEAQ (reference sequence). V shed 10 bases and J shed 5 bases, with 15 bases lying between them. The CDR3 is made up of 13 amino acids. CDR3 coding DNA: TGTGCCATAGCGCTTTCCGCTGACAATGAGCAGTTCTTC. Translating it yields CAIALSADNEQFF.

The table lists this clonotype with a few counts. The rearrangement uses TRBV7-9 and TRBJ2-7; 10 nucleotides agree with TRBD1. The CDR3 extends over 14 amino acids. V shed 4 bases, J shed 5 bases, and the junction held 5 bases outside the gene matches. The V gene's germline CDR1 is SEHNR and CDR2 FQNEAQ (reference sequence). For the CDR3, the DNA is TGTGCCAGCAGCTACCAGACAGGGGGCGACGAGCAGTACTTC. This translates into CASSYQTGGDEQYF.

The chain recombines TRBV7-9 with TRBJ1-1, with 8 bases identical to TRBD1. V gave up 5 bases and J gave up 2 bases; unmatched junction bases: 4. The CDR3 is made up of 14 amino acids. Germline V CDR1 and CDR2: SEHNR, FQNEAQ (reference sequence). In nucleotides, the CDR3 is TGTGCCAGCAGCATGACAGGGGTTAACACTGAAGCTTTCTTT. It codes for CASSMTGVNTEAFF.

This rearrangement joins TRBV7-9 to TRBJ2-3; D uncertain. This CDR3 spans 16 amino acids. V lost 3 bases and J lost 1, with 14 bases in between. Germline V lookup: CDR1 SEHNR, CDR2 FQNEAQ (reference sequence). DNA for the CDR3: TGTGCCAGCAGCTTCCCGACTGGAGTAGGCACAGATACGCAGTATTTT. It translates to CASSFPTGVGTDTQYF.

In its sample, this clonotype was seen once. The V and J genes are TRBV11-2 and TRBJ2-1; 13 bases agree with TRBD2. V trimming: 5 bases; J trimming: 1 base; junction bases outside the gene matches: 5. Germline CDR1 reads SGHAT; CDR2 reads FQNNGV. The CDR3 extends over 17 amino acids. As DNA, the CDR3 is TGTGCCAGCAGCACGGGACTAGCGGGGATATCCTACAATGAGCAGTTCTTC. This gives the protein CASSTGLAGISYNEQFF.

V is TRBV7-9 and J is TRBJ2-7; tentative D call: TRBD2 (5 bases). The CDR3 totals 13 residues. Per germline, CDR1 SEHNR and CDR2 FQNEAQ (reference sequence). The V end lost 1 base, the J end lost 3 bases, and 7 bases lay between the germline ends. As DNA, the CDR3 is TGTGCCAGCAGCTTAGGGACTGTCTACGAGCAGTACGTC. Its translation: CASSLGTVYEQYV.

The V and J genes are TRBV5-5 and TRBJ2-5, with D maybe TRBD1 (6 bases). CDR1 and CDR2 (germline): SGHKS, YYEKEE (reference sequence). CDR3 length equals 15 residues. Trimming pared 2 bases from V and 5 bases from J, leaving 16 bases between. For the CDR3, the DNA is TGTGCCAGCAGCTTTCTTACAGGGATGGGGGAGACCCAGTACTTC. Its translation is CASSFLTGMGETQYF.

There are a few counts of this clonotype. The chain carries TRBV5-6 and TRBJ1-5; the D is unclear. CDR1 is SGHDT and CDR2 is YYEEEE in the germline V gene. V gave up 1 base and J gave up 4 bases, with 9 bases separating them. The CDR3 has 14 residues. This chain's CDR3 is CASSLQLTNQPQHF. DNA for the CDR3: TGTGCCAGCAGCTTGCAGCTCACTAATCAGCCCCAGCATTTT.

V usage is TRBV5-1 and J usage is TRBJ1-1; possibly TRBD1 for D (5 bases). The CDR3 consists of 11 residues. Germline V lookup: CDR1 SGHRS, CDR2 YFSETQ. Trimming left V 6 bases short and J 11 bases short, with 14 bases between. CDR3 protein: CASTNGHWAFF. In DNA form, the CDR3 reads TGCGCCAGCACCAACGGACATTGGGCTTTCTTT.

The chain combines TRBV29-1 with TRBJ2-1; 10 bases fit TRBD1. Unmatched junction bases numbered 5, after V lost 7 bases and J lost 2 bases. This CDR3 contains 14 residues. Germline V CDR1 and CDR2: SQVTM, ANQGSEA. The CDR3 protein is CSAIGQGAYNEQFF. The DNA of the CDR3 is TGCAGCGCCATCGGACAGGGGGCCTACAATGAGCAGTTCTTC.

This clonotype has only a few counts. This chain connects TRBV9 to TRBJ1-2; perhaps TRBD1 as D (5 bases). The CDR3 length is 16 residues. Trimming took off 3 bases at V and 7 bases at J, with 22 bases between the two ends. Germline V gene data show CDR1 as SGDLS and CDR2 as YYNGEE. CDR3 sequence reads: CASSAEGPTGLAGYTF. CDR3 coding DNA: TGTGCCAGCAGCGCCGAGGGTCCAACGGGACTGGCTGGCTACACCTTC.